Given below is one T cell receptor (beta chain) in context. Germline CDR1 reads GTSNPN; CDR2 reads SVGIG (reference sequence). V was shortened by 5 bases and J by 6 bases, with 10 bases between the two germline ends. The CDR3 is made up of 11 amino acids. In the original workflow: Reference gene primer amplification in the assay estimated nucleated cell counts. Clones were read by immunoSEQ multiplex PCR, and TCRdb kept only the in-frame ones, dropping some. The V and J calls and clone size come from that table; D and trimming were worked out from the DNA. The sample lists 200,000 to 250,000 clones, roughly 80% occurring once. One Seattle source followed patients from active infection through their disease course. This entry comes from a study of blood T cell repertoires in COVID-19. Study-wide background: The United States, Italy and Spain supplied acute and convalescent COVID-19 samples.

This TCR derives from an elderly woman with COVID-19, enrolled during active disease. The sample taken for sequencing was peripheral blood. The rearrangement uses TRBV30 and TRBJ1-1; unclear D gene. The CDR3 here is CAWARSAEAFF. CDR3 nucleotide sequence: TGTGCCTGGGCAAGGAGCGCTGAAGCTTTCTTT.